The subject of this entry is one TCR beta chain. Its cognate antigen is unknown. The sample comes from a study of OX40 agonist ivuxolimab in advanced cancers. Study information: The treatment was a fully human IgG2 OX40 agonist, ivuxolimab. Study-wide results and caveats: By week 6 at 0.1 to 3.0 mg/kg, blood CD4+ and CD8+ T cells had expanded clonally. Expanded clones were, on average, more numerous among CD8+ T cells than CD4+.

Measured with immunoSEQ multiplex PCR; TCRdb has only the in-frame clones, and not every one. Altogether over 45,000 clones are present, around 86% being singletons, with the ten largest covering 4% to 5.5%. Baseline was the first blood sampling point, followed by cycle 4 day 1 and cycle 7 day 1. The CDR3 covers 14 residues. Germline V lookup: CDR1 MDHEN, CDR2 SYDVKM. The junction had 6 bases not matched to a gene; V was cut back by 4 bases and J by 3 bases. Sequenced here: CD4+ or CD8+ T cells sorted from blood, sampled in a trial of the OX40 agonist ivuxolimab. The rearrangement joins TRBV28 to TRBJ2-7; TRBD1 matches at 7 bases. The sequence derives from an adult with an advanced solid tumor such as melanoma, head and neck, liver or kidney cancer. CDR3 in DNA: TGTGCCAGCAGTTCGGGGACAGCCCTCTACGAGCAGTACTTC. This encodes CASSSGTALYEQYF.